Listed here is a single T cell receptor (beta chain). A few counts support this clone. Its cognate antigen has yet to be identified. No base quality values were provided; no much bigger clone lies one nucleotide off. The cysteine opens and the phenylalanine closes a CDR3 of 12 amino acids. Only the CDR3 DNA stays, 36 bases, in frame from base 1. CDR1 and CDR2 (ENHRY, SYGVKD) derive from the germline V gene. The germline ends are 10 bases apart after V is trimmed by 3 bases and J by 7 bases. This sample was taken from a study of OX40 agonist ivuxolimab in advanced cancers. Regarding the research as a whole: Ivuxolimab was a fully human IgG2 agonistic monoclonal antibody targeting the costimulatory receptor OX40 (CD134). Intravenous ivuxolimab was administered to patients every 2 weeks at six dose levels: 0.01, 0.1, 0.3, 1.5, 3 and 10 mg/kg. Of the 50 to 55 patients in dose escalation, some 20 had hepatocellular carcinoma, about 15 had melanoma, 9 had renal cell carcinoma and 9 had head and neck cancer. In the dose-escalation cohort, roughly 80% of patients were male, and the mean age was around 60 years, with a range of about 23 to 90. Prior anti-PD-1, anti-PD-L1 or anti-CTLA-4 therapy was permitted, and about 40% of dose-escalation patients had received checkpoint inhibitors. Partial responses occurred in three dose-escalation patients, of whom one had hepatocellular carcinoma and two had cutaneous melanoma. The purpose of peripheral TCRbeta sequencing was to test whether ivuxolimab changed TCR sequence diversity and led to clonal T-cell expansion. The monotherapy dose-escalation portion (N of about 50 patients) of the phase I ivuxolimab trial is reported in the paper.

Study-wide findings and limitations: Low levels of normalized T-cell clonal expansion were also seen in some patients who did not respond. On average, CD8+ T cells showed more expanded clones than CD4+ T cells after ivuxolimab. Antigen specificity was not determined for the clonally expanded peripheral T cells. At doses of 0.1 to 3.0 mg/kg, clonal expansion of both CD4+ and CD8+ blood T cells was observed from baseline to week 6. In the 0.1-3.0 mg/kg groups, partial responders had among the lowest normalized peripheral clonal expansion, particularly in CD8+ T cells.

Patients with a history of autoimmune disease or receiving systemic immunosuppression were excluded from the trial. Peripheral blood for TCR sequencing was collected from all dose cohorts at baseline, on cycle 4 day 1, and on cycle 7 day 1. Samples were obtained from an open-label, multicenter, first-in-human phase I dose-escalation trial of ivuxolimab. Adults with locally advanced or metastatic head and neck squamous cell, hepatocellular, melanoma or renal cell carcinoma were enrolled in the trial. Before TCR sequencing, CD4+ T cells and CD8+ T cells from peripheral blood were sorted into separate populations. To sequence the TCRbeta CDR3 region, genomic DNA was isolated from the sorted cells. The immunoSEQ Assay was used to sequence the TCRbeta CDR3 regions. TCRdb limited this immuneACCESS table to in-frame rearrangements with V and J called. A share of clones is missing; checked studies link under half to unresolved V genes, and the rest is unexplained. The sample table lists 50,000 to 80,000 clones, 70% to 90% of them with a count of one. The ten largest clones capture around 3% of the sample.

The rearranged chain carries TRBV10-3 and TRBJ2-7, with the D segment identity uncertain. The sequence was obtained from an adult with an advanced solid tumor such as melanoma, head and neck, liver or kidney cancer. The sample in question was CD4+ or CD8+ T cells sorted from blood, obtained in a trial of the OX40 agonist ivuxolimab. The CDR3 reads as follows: CAISDRRTEQYF. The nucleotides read TGTGCCATCAGTGACCGCAGGACGGAGCAGTACTTC.